A single sample is the source of the 27 T cell receptor beta chains below, sequenced in a study of post-analysis software for immune sequencing data. These TCRs are of unknown antigen specificity. Unique molecular identifiers were built into the TCR beta cDNA libraries. TCRdb processed the PCR reads anew with MiXCR; each CDR3 protein has one entry. This sample carries over 700,000 distinct CDR3 sequences, just under 30% of them seen once, and the ten largest clones take approximately 0.55%. The study's findings and limits: Patients showed TRBV5-6, TRBV5-1 and TRBV20-1 among a handful of TRBV segments more frequent than in controls.

The specimen was blood. These receptors were taken from a girl between 10 and 17 years old with multiple sclerosis.

This clonotype was recorded many times. The V call is TRBV7-8, the J call TRBJ2-3; D perhaps matches TRBD2 (5 bases). Germline V gene sequence: CDR1 SGHVS, CDR2 FQNEAQ. V was cut by 5 bases and J by 3 bases, with 18 bases left in between. CDR3 length: 16 amino acids. The CDR3, as DNA: TGTGCCAGCAGCCCACTCCCCGCGGGCGGGACAGATACGCAGTATTTT. Translated: CASSPLPAGGTDTQYF.

This clonotype has more than one count but fewer than ten. CDR3 nucleotide sequence: TGCAGTGCTGATCCGGGACAGGGGTACCAAGAGACCCAGTACTTC. Translation gives CSADPGQGYQETQYF. The rearrangement uses TRBV20-1 and TRBJ2-5; the match to TRBD1 covers 10 bases. Germline values: CDR1 DFQATT, CDR2 SNEGSKA (reference sequence). The CDR3 totals 15 residues. Trimming took 5 bases from V and 0 from J; bases not matched to a gene: 6.

The sample holds one count of this clonotype. The J gene is TRBJ1-5, the V gene TRBV6-5, with D possibly matching TRBD1 (5 bases). CDR3 size: 13 residues. V lost 7 bases and J 2 bases, leaving 9 bases between the germline ends. Germline V lookup: CDR1 MNHEY, CDR2 SVGAGI. CDR3 sequence: CASKQGRNQPQHF. The CDR3 DNA is TGTGCCAGCAAGCAGGGTCGCAATCAGCCCCAGCATTTT.

This clonotype was seen more than once but under ten times. CDR3 sequence reads: CASIRDGGETQYF. CDR3 nucleotide sequence: TGTGCCAGCATCCGGGACGGGGGAGAGACCCAGTACTTC. The chain carries TRBV2 and TRBJ2-5; D might be TRBD2 (6 bases). V lost 7 bases and J 4 bases, leaving 13 bases between the germline ends. Germline V gene lookup returns CDR1 SNHLY and CDR2 FYNNEI. The CDR3 consists of 13 residues.

This clonotype was picked up a small number of times. The chain employs TRBV20-1 and TRBJ1-5; 8 bases match TRBD1. V gave up 5 bases and J gave up 0 bases; unmatched junction bases: 12. CDR3 length equals 17 residues. The germline gives CDR1 DFQATT, CDR2 SNEGSKA (reference sequence). The CDR3 DNA follows: TGCAGTGCTGAAAAATCGACAGGGGTGGGTAGCAATCAGCCCCAGCATTTT. It specifies CSAEKSTGVGSNQPQHF.

This clonotype was detected a few times. The gene calls are TRBV6-1 and TRBJ2-6, with 7 bases lining up with TRBD2. This CDR3 comprises 17 residues. Germline-derived CDR1 and CDR2 are MNHNS and SASEGT. The V and J ends lost 5 bases and 0 bases, in that order; junction bases with no gene match: 7. CDR3 residues: CASSTGLPYSGANVLTF. The CDR3 bases are TGTGCCAGCAGTACGGGACTACCTTACTCTGGGGCCAACGTCCTGACTTTC.

This clonotype was observed a handful of times. The chain has TRBV5-5 and TRBJ2-3, with 8 bases identical to TRBD1. Germline-derived CDR1 and CDR2 are SGHKS and YYEKEE (reference sequence). V shed 4 bases and J 2 bases; nucleotides not matched to a gene: 6. This CDR3 has 15 amino acids. DNA of the CDR3: TGTGCCAGCAGCCTGGGGACAGGAGCCACAGATACGCAGTATTTT. It translates to CASSLGTGATDTQYF.

The chain's CDR3 is CASSYSKNNEQFF. As DNA, the CDR3 is TGTGCCAGCAGTTACTCGAAAAACAATGAGCAGTTCTTC. V and J are TRBV6-5 and TRBJ2-1, with D uncertain. Germline loops: CDR1 MNHEY, CDR2 SVGAGI. The CDR3 consists of 13 residues. Trimming removed 0 bases from V and 5 bases from J, with 5 bases in between.

The gene calls are TRBV6-5 and TRBJ1-1, with 7 bases matching TRBD1. Germline V gene lookup returns CDR1 MNHEY and CDR2 SVGAGI. The V gene end was trimmed by 5 bases and the J gene end by 3 bases; junction bases not matched to a gene: 9. This CDR3 region has 15 residues. CDR3: CASSQRRQGDTEAFF. CDR3 DNA sequence: TGTGCCAGCAGTCAACGCCGACAGGGAGACACTGAAGCTTTCTTT.

The rearrangement joins TRBV6-1 to TRBJ2-1; TRBD2 might be the D (5 bases). V lost 7 bases and J lost 6, with 13 bases in between. The CDR3 has 13 residues. CDR1 is MNHNS, CDR2 SASEGT, per germline. The CDR3 loop is CASNLDFRNEQFF. CDR3 nucleotides: TGTGCCAGCAACCTGGACTTCCGCAATGAGCAGTTCTTC.

This clonotype was seen more than once but under ten times. This chain joins TRBV7-2 and TRBJ2-5; 12 bases line up with TRBD2. V lost 5 bases to trimming and J lost 5 bases; unmatched junction nucleotides: 9. From germline, CDR1 is SGHTA and CDR2 FQGNSA. CDR3 length equals 16 residues. The CDR3 DNA follows: TGTGCCAGCAGCCAGACTAGCGGGAGCGGGAGGGAGACCCAGTACTTC. It encodes CASSQTSGSGRETQYF.

CDR3 nucleotides: TGTGCCAGCAGCTTAAAAGCAAGTGCCGTTCGGGACAGCCACTCGTACGAGCAGTACTTC. This encodes CASSLKASAVRDSHSYEQYF. This chain uses TRBV7-9 with TRBJ2-7; 7 nucleotides align to TRBD1. This CDR3 is 20 amino acids long. After removal of 2 bases from V and 4 bases from J, the junction contained 23 bases not matched to a gene. Germline CDR1 reads SEHNR; CDR2 reads FQNEAQ (reference sequence).

V gene TRBV29-1 combines with J gene TRBJ2-1; TRBD2 agrees at 7 bases. The V gene's germline CDR1 is SQVTM and CDR2 ANQGSEA. This CDR3 is 17 amino acids long. Trimming removed 4 bases from V and 5 bases from J; junction bases left unmatched: 17. In DNA, the CDR3 is TGCAGCGTTGTAGGCCTTCCCCAGCGGGGCCGGGACAATGAGCAGTTCTTC. Its protein product is CSVVGLPQRGRDNEQFF.

The V gene is TRBV5-1, the J gene TRBJ1-1; possibly TRBD1 for D (5 bases). The V end was cut by 4 bases, the J end by 6 bases, with 19 bases between. The CDR3 runs to 15 residues. Germline CDR1 reads SGHRS; CDR2 reads YFSETQ. The CDR3 DNA sequence: TGCGCCAGCAGCCCGACCCGAACAGGATTCTCTGAAGCTTTCTTT. Its translation is CASSPTRTGFSEAFF.

The chain links TRBV7-9 to TRBJ2-3; maybe TRBD2 (6 bases). The germline CDR1 and CDR2 sequences are SEHNR and FQNEAQ (reference sequence). CDR3 size: 16 residues. With 3 bases removed from V and 3 bases from J, the gap between germline ends came to 16 bases. The CDR3 DNA sequence: TGTGCCAGCAGCTTCGCAGGGTTTGGGGGGACAGATACGCAGTATTTT. This gives the protein CASSFAGFGGTDTQYF.

The gene calls are TRBV20-1 and TRBJ2-5; possibly TRBD1 or TRBD2 for D (5 bases each). The CDR3 sequence is 13 residues long. The V and J ends lost 5 bases and 11 bases respectively, with 21 bases between them. Germline CDR1 and CDR2: DFQATT and SNEGSKA (reference sequence). The CDR3 DNA reads TGCAGTGCTCCCAGCAATGGGGCCTGGGAGCAGTACTTC. Residues: CSAPSNGAWEQYF.

Only a few counts were recorded for this clonotype. This rearrangement joins TRBV20-1 to TRBJ2-3; D not certain. CDR3 length equals 13 residues. V lost 2 bases and J lost 4, with 10 bases in between. Germline-derived CDR1 and CDR2 are DFQATT and SNEGSKA (reference sequence). CDR3 in DNA: TGCAGTGCTAGATCTGCCAAGGCAGATACGCAGTATTTT. It codes for CSARSAKADTQYF.

The chain links TRBV5-1 to TRBJ1-6; possible D gene TRBD1, 6 bases. Germline V gives CDR1 SGHRS, CDR2 YFSETQ. CDR3 length: 14 amino acids. Trimming took off 1 base at V and 9 bases at J, with 11 bases between the two ends. CDR3 loop: CASSLQGMVSPLHF. CDR3 coding DNA: TGCGCCAGCAGCTTGCAGGGGATGGTTTCACCCCTCCACTTT. Together with reference TRBV5-1 and TRBJ1-6, the CDR3 gives the full variable domain: KAGVTQTPRYLIKTRGQQVTLSCSPISGHRSVSWYQQTPGQGLQFLFEYFSETQRNKGNFPGRFSGRQFSNSRSEMNVSTLELGDSALYLCASSLQGMVSPLHFGNGTRLTVT.

The rearrangement links TRBV27 to TRBJ2-5, with TRBD1 matching over 11 bases. The V gene's germline CDR1 is MNHEY and CDR2 SMNVEV (reference sequence). J was trimmed by 0 bases and V by 8 bases; bases with no gene match: 5. This CDR3 is 15 amino acids long. CDR3 amino acids: CASPTDRGHQETQYF. CDR3 nucleotides: TGTGCCAGCCCGACGGACAGGGGGCACCAAGAGACCCAGTACTTC.

This clonotype was found a few times. The chain uses TRBV14 and TRBJ2-3, with TRBD1 matching 10 bases. The ends lost 6 bases at V and 2 bases at J; junction bases unmatched: 8. There are 16 residues in the CDR3. Per germline, CDR1 SGHDN and CDR2 FVKESK. CDR3 nucleotides: TGTGCCAGCAGTCATTCCGGGACAGGGGCCACAGATACGCAGTATTTT. Its protein is CASSHSGTGATDTQYF.

The CDR3 reads CASSQAGKETQYF. CDR3 sequence (DNA): TGTGCCAGCTCACAAGCGGGCAAAGAGACCCAGTACTTC. The V and J genes are TRBV18 and TRBJ2-5; tentatively, D is TRBD2 (6 bases). Trimming cost V 4 bases and J 3 bases, with 9 bases left between them. CDR3 size: 13 residues. Per germline, CDR1 KGHSH and CDR2 LQKENI. The whole variable domain, remainder taken from reference TRBV18 and TRBJ2-5, is NAGVMQNPRHLVRRRGQEARLRCSPMKGHSHVYWYRQLPEEGLKFMVYLQKENIIDESGMPKERFSAEFPKEGPSILRIQQVVRGDSAAYFCASSQAGKETQYFGPGTRLLVL.

This clonotype has more than one count but fewer than ten. The rearrangement joins TRBV27 to TRBJ2-1; D remains ambiguous. With 5 bases removed from V and 6 bases from J, the gap between germline ends came to 14 bases. This CDR3 contains 14 residues. The V gene's germline CDR1 is MNHEY and CDR2 SMNVEV (reference sequence). CDR3 residues: CASSRLGGPNEQFF. CDR3 nucleotide sequence: TGTGCCAGCAGTCGGTTGGGCGGCCCCAATGAGCAGTTCTTC.

This clonotype was seen a few times. V and J are TRBV6-6 and TRBJ1-2; possible D gene TRBD1, 6 bases. Trimming removed 7 bases from V and 0 bases from J, with 18 bases in between. The CDR3 has 16 amino acids. Germline values: CDR1 MNHNY, CDR2 SVGAGI (reference sequence). This chain's CDR3 is CASILPGAGPNYGYTF. The CDR3 DNA is TGTGCCAGCATTCTGCCGGGGGCAGGACCTAACTATGGCTACACCTTC.

This sequence joins TRBV20-1 and TRBJ1-6; D gene ambiguous. V lost 0 bases and J 9 bases, leaving 21 bases between the germline ends. CDR1 DFQATT and CDR2 SNEGSKA come from the germline V gene (reference sequence). This CDR3 is 17 amino acids long. CDR3 coding DNA: TGCAGTGCTAGAGACCGCAGTCCGGGTGGGTGGTTTTCACCCCTCCACTTT. Translation: CSARDRSPGGWFSPLHF.

This clonotype has just a few counts. This sequence joins TRBV27 and TRBJ2-1, with 11 positions matching TRBD2. This CDR3 is 15 amino acids long. V shed 5 bases, J shed 8 bases, and the junction held 8 bases outside the gene matches. Germline loops: CDR1 MNHEY, CDR2 SMNVEV (reference sequence). CDR3 coding DNA: TGTGCCAGCAGTAGTAGCGGGGGGGCCTGGGATGAGCAGTTCTTC. Protein: CASSSSGGAWDEQFF.

In its sample, this clonotype was seen a few times. The chain links TRBV29-1 to TRBJ1-1; the D gene is possibly TRBD1 (6 bases). V was clipped by 4 bases and J by 4 bases, with 16 bases between them. Germline V gene sequence: CDR1 SQVTM, CDR2 ANQGSEA. The CDR3 covers 14 residues. CDR3 in amino acids: CSVVRTGLGTEAFF. Written as DNA, the CDR3 is TGCAGCGTTGTCCGAACAGGGCTTGGCACTGAAGCTTTCTTT.

The chain carries TRBV7-2 and TRBJ2-1; D ambiguous. The V end lost 4 bases, the J end lost 10 bases, and 14 bases lay between the germline ends. The CDR3 is made up of 13 amino acids. Germline V CDR1 and CDR2: SGHTA, FQGNSA. CDR3 loop: CASSWRRKEEQFF. CDR3 DNA: TGTGCCAGCAGCTGGAGAAGGAAGGAAGAGCAGTTCTTC.